This T cell receptor beta chain was recovered during a study of shared clonotypes between healthy human individuals. This clone was recorded once. Antigen unknown. The study's findings and limits: All-four-donor shared clonotypes had higher generation probabilities than non-shared clonotypes did. The sole specimen, blood, was sampled, and tissue repertoires likely differ.

V was trimmed by 10 bases and J by 2 bases, leaving 11 bases between them. This CDR3 spans 13 amino acids. Germline CDR1 is SEHNR and CDR2 is FQNEAQ (reference sequence). Some clones are missing from TCRdb's copy, which holds only in-frame ones; the method was immunoSEQ multiplex PCR. This table holds roughly 2 million clones, 85% to 95% found once. The chain couples TRBV7-9 to TRBJ2-2; the D is unclear. Sequencing used naive CD4+ T cells sorted from blood. Described subset: CD45RA+ positively selected. The source is a man in his late teens or twenties in good health. The CDR3 loop reads CAIGKSNTGELFF. The DNA for the CDR3 is TGTGCCATAGGGAAGTCCAACACCGGGGAGCTGTTTTTT.